The 6 T cell receptor beta chains presented below share a single source sample, sequenced in a study of blood T cell repertoires in COVID-19. Libraries were prepared by immunoSEQ multiplex PCR; TCRdb keeps only in-frame clonotypes and omits some of them. The sample yields 450,000 to 500,000 clones, 75% to 90% seen once. The sample comprised peripheral blood. These receptors came from a human donor in a cohort sampled during active COVID-19.

The genes are TRBV7-3 and TRBJ2-3; a weak D match, TRBD1 (5 bases). V lost 5 bases and J 2 bases, leaving 14 bases between the germline ends. The CDR3 consists of 15 residues. CDR1 is SGHTA, CDR2 FQGTGA, per germline. The chain's CDR3 is CASSLQGITTDTQYF. CDR3 bases: TGTGCCAGCAGCCTCCAGGGCATCACCACAGATACGCAGTATTTT.

The chain couples TRBV7-2 to TRBJ1-1, with D possibly TRBD1 on 5 matching bases. Trimming shortened V by 3 bases and J by 0 bases, and 11 bases separated the two germline ends. This CDR3 comprises 15 residues. Germline assignment: CDR1 SGHTA and CDR2 FQGNSA. Here the CDR3 DNA reads TGTGCCAGCAGCTTGTGGGGCAGGGTGAACACTGAAGCTTTCTTT. Its translation: CASSLWGRVNTEAFF. The whole variable domain, filled in from reference TRBV7-2 and TRBJ1-1, reads GAGVSQSPSNKVTEKGKDVELRCDPISGHTALYWYRQSLGQGLEFLIYFQGNSAPDKSGLPSDRFSAERTGGSVSTLTIQRTQQEDSAVYLCASSLWGRVNTEAFFGQGTRLTVV.

This chain joins TRBV7-2 and TRBJ2-5; tentative D call: TRBD2 (6 bases). The CDR3 has 15 residues. Per the germline V gene, CDR1 is SGHTA and CDR2 is FQGNSA. Trimming took off 8 bases at V and 4 bases at J, with 20 bases between the two ends. CDR3 nucleotide sequence: TGTGCCAGCGGCCCCCAGGCGGGATTTCGAGAGACCCAGTACTTC. Its translation: CASGPQAGFRETQYF. The full variable domain, with the rest looked up from reference TRBV7-2 and TRBJ2-5, is GAGVSQSPSNKVTEKGKDVELRCDPISGHTALYWYRQSLGQGLEFLIYFQGNSAPDKSGLPSDRFSAERTGGSVSTLTIQRTQQEDSAVYLCASGPQAGFRETQYFGPGTRLLVL.

The table lists this clone with a few counts. This chain links TRBV6-1 with TRBJ1-1; no reliable D call. Deletions cut 2 bases from V and 5 bases from J, with 15 bases between. The CDR3 covers 15 residues. Germline V gene sequence: CDR1 MNHNS, CDR2 SASEGT. The CDR3 is CASSEQPQAWTEAFF. The CDR3, as DNA: TGTGCCAGCAGTGAACAACCGCAGGCATGGACTGAAGCTTTCTTT.

This rearrangement joins TRBV27 to TRBJ1-2; 8 bases fit TRBD1. V shed 5 bases and J 7 bases; nucleotides not matched to a gene: 12. This CDR3 contains 15 residues. Germline V gives CDR1 MNHEY, CDR2 SMNVEV (reference sequence). The CDR3 sequence is CASSPSTGVVTGYTF. CDR3 bases: TGTGCCAGCAGTCCCTCGACAGGGGTGGTGACTGGCTACACCTTC.

This clone has only a few counts. The V gene is TRBV30, the J gene TRBJ1-4; the match to TRBD1 covers 8 bases. Germline CDR1 GTSNPN, CDR2 SVGIG (reference sequence). The CDR3 has 17 amino acids. The J segment lost 0 bases and the V segment lost 2 bases, leaving 8 bases of the junction unmatched. The DNA for the CDR3 is TGTGCCTGGAGTAGGGCAGGGGGCGGATCAACTAATGAAAAACTGTTTTTT. As protein: CAWSRAGGGSTNEKLFF.